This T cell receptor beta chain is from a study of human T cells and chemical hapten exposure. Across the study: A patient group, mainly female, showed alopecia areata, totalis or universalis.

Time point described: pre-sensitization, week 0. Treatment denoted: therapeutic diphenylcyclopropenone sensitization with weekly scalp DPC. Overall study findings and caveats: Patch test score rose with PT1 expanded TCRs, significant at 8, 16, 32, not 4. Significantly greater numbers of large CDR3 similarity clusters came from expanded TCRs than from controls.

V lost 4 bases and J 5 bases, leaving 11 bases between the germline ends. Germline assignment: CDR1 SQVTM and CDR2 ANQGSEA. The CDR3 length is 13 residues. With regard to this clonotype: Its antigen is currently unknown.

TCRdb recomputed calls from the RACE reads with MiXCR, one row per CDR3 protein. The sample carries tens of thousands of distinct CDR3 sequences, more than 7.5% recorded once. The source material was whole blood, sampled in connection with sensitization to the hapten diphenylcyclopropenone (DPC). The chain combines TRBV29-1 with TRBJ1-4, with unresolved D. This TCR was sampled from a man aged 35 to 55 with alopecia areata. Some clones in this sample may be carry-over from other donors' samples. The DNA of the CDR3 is TGCAGCGTTGGGGTCGTCGGGAATGAAAAACTGTTTTTT. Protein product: CSVGVVGNEKLFF.